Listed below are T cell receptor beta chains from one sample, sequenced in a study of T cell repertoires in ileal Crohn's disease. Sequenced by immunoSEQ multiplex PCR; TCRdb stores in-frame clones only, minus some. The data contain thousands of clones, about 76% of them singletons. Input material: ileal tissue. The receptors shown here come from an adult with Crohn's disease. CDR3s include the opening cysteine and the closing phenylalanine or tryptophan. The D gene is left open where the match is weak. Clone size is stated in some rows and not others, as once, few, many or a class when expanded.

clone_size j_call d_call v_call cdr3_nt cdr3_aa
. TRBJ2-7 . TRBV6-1 TGTGCCAGCACCCTCCAGGTCTCTCTCTACGAGCAGTACTTC CASTLQVSLYEQYF
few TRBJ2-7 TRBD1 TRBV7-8 TGTGCCAGCAGAGGACAGGTTAGCTCCTACGAGCAGTACTTC CASRGQVSSYEQYF
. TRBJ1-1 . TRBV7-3 TGTGCCAGCAGCTTAACAGGGAACACTGAAGCTTTCTTT CASSLTGNTEAFF
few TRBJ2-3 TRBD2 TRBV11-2 TGTGCCAGCAGCTTAGGGGCTAGCGGCTTCTCTAGCACAGATACGCAGTATTTT CASSLGASGFSSTDTQYF
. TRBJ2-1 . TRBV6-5 TGTGCCAGCAGTTACTCGGGCCGGGGATTGCGAAATGAGCAGTTCTTC CASSYSGRGLRNEQFF
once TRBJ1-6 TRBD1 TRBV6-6 TGTGCCAGCAGTTCGAGGGGGCTGATGAGTAATTCACCCCTCCACTTT CASSSRGLMSNSPLHF
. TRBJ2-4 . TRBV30 TGTGCCTGGAGTGTACGCGGGGCACCTAAAAACATTCAGTACTTC CAWSVRGAPKNIQYF
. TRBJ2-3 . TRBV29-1 TGCAGCGTTGTTCGGGCAGGGAGGACAGATACGCAGTATTTT CSVVRAGRTDTQYF
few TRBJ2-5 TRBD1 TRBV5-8 TGTGCCAGCAGCTTGGTGGACAGGAACCAAGAGACCCAGTACTTC CASSLVDRNQETQYF
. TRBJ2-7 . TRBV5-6 TGTGCCAGCAGCTTGGGGGGACGGAGGTACGAGCAGTACTTC CASSLGGRRYEQYF
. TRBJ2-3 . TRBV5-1 TGCGCCAGCAGCTTGTTCGCAGATACGCAGTATTTT CASSLFADTQYF
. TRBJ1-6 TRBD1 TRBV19 TGTGCCAGTAGTCCTTGGACAGGGAGTTCACCCCTCCACTTT CASSPWTGSSPLHF
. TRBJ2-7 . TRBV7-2 TGTGCCAGCAGCTTAAGCGAGACCTACGAGCAGTACTTC CASSLSETYEQYF
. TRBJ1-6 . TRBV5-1 TGCGCCAGCAGCGAAGGACGGAGGAGCTCCTATAATTCACCCCTCCACTTT CASSEGRRSSYNSPLHF
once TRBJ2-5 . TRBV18 TGTGCCAGCTCGTCCAGCCTCCAAGAGACCCAGTACTTC CASSSSLQETQYF
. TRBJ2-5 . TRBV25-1 TGTGCCAGCAGTGATTCTCGTTTAGGGAGTGTTGGGGAGACCCAGTACTTC CASSDSRLGSVGETQYF
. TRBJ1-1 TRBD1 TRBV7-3 TGTGCCAGCAGTCCTACAGGGGGCTATATGAGTAACACTGAAGCTTTCTTT CASSPTGGYMSNTEAFF
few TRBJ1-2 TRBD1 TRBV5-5 TGTGCCAGCAGCCTGAGCTCCACAGGGGACTATGGCTACACCTTC CASSLSSTGDYGYTF
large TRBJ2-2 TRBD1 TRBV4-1 TGCGCCAGCAGCCAATCCCCGGGACAGGGGGTTCACGGGGAGCTGTTTTTT CASSQSPGQGVHGELFF
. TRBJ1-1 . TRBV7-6 TGTGCCAGCAGCTCAGACGGGCCGTCTGAAGCTTTCTTT CASSSDGPSEAFF
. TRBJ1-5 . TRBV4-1 TGCGCCAGCAGCCAAGTCGGGGGGGCGGAATATCAGCCCCAGCATTTT CASSQVGGAEYQPQHF
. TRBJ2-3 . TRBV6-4 TGTGCCAGCAGTGACTCGACGGCGGATACGCAGTATTTT CASSDSTADTQYF
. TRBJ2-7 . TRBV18 TGTGCCAGCTCACCCGATCCCTACGAGCAGTACTTC CASSPDPYEQYF
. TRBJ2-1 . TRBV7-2 TGTGCCAGCAGCCCAGGGGCCTCCTACAATGAGCAGTTCTTC CASSPGASYNEQFF